This T cell receptor (beta chain) was observed in a study of cytomegalovirus exposure and HLA in healthy donors. Findings of the study overall: In vitro confirmation showed three CMV-associated chains to be CMV antigen specific.

In the case of this clone: Its antigen is currently unknown.

The ends lost 2 bases at V and 3 bases at J; junction bases unmatched: 4. In germline, CDR1 is SQVTM, CDR2 ANQGSEA. This CDR3 is built from 13 residues. PCR employed 60 Vbeta and 13 Jbeta primers. Original processing methods: Later reanalysis found roughly 80 million unique TCR beta chains, around 11 million of them shared. Sequencing was performed with immunoSEQ multiplex PCR; in TCRdb, only in-frame clones are kept and a portion is missing. V, J and clone size are taken as reported in that table, and D and trimming were inferred from the DNA itself. The sample lists 70,000 to 95,000 clones, around 80% occurring once.

This clonotype originated in a young man in good health and CMV-seronegative. Specimen: PBMCs. The rearrangement links TRBV29-1 to TRBJ2-7, with 7 bases aligning to TRBD2. CDR3 loop: CSVEKAGNYEQYF. CDR3 DNA: TGCAGCGTTGAAAAAGCGGGGAACTACGAGCAGTACTTC.